This T cell receptor beta chain originates from a study of control samples from healthy donors and cancer patients. V lost 6 bases and J 9 bases, leaving 9 bases between the germline ends. The length of the CDR3 is 11 residues. This clone came up once. The assay was immunoSEQ multiplex PCR, and TCRdb's table has in-frame clones only and misses some. The data contain about 100,000 clones, 85% to 95% of them singletons. Material for sequencing was blood. The V call is TRBV12-3 or TRBV12-4, the J call TRBJ2-1; D is perhaps TRBD1 (5 bases). This clonotype was sampled from a man aged 18 to 30 in good health. CDR3: CASSSTGEQFF. The CDR3 region has the DNA TGTGCCAGCAGCAGTACAGGTGAGCAGTTCTTC.